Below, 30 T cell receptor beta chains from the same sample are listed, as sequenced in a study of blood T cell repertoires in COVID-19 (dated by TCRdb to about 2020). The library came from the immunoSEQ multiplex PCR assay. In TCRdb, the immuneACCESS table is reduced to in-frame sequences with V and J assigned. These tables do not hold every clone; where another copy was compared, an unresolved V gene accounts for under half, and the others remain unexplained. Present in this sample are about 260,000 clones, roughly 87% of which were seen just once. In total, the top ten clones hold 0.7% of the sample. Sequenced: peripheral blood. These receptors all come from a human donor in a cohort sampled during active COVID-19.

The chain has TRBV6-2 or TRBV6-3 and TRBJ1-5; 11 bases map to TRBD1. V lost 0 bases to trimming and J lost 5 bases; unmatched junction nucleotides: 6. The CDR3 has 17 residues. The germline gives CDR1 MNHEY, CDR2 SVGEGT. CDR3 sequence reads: CASSYSGTGGSYQPQHF. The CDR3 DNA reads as TGTGCCAGCAGTTACTCGGGGACAGGGGGAAGTTATCAGCCCCAGCATTTT.

CDR3 nucleotides: TGTGCCAGCAGCGGGTTGAGGGCGACCGGGGAGCTGTTTTTT. Protein sequence: CASSGLRATGELFF. The chain combines TRBV11-2 with TRBJ2-2, with TRBD2 as a possible D gene (5 bases). V lost 5 bases, J lost 5 bases, and 12 bases lay in between. This CDR3 has 14 amino acids. Germline CDR1 reads SGHAT; CDR2 reads FQNNGV.

CDR3 DNA sequence: TGTGCCAGCAGCCCGACTAGCCGCGAGTACAATGAGCAGTTCTTC. It encodes CASSPTSREYNEQFF. The chain has TRBV7-8 and TRBJ2-1, with TRBD2 matching 7 bases. The junction had 8 bases not matched to a gene; V was cut back by 5 bases and J by 4 bases. The CDR3 length is 15 residues. Per the germline V gene, CDR1 is SGHVS and CDR2 is FQNEAQ.

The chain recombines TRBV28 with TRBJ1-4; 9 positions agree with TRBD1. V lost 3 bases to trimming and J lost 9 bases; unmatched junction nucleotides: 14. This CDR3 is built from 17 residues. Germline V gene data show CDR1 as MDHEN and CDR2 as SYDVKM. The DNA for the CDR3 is TGTGCCAGCAGTTTTTCCCTAGGACAGGGGAGATTGAAAAAACTGTTTTTT. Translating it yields CASSFSLGQGRLKKLFF. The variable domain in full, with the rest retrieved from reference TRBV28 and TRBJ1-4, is DVKVTQSSRYLVKRTGEKVFLECVQDMDHENMFWYRQDPGLGLRLIYFSYDVKMKEKGDIPEGYSVSREKKERFSLILESASTNQTSMYLCASSFSLGQGRLKKLFFGSGTQLSVL.

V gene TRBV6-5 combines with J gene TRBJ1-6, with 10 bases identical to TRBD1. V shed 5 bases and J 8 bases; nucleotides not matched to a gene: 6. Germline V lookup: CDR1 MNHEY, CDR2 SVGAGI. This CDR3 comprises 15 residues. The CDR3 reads CASSRAGTGDSPLHF. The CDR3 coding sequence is TGTGCCAGCAGTCGTGCCGGGACAGGGGATTCACCCCTCCACTTT.

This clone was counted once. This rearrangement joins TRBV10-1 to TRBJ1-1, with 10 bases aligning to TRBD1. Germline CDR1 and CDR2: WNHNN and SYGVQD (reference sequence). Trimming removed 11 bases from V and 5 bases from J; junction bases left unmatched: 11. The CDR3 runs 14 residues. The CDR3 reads CARVRRTGGTEAFF. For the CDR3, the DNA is TGCGCCCGCGTCAGACGGACAGGGGGGACTGAAGCTTTCTTT.

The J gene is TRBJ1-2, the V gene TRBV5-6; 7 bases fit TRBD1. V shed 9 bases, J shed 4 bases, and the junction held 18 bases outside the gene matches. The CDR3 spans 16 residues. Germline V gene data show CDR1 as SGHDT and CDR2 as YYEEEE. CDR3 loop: CATGLKDDRVGYGYTF. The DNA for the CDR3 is TGTGCCACGGGCCTAAAAGACGACAGGGTCGGCTATGGCTACACCTTC.

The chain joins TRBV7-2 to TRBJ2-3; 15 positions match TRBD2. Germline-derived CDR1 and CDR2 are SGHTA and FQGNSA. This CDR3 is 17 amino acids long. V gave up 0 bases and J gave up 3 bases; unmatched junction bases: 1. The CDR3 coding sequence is TGTGCCAGCAGCTTAGCGGGGACTAGCGGGGGGACAGATACGCAGTATTTT. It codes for CASSLAGTSGGTDTQYF. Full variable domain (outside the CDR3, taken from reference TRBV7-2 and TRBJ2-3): GAGVSQSPSNKVTEKGKDVELRCDPISGHTALYWYRQSLGQGLEFLIYFQGNSAPDKSGLPSDRFSAERTGGSVSTLTIQRTQQEDSAVYLCASSLAGTSGGTDTQYFGPGTRLTVL.

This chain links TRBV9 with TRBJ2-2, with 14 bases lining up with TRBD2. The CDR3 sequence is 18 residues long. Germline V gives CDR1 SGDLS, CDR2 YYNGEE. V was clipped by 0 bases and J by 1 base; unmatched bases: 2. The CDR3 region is CASSVGLAGGVNTGELFF. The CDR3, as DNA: TGTGCCAGCAGCGTAGGACTAGCGGGAGGGGTGAACACCGGGGAGCTGTTTTTT.

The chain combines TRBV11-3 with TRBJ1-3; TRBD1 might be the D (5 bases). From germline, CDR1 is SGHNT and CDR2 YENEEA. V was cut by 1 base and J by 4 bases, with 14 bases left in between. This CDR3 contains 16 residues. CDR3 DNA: TGTGCCAGCAGCTTAGTTTCAAGGGGCGCCGGAAACACCATATATTTT. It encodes CASSLVSRGAGNTIYF.

The CDR3 reads CASSFSRGSGNTIYF. For the CDR3, the DNA is TGCGCCAGCAGCTTCAGTAGGGGCTCTGGAAACACCATATATTTT. The V call is TRBV5-1, the J call TRBJ1-3, with D possibly matching TRBD1 (5 bases). V shed 2 bases and J shed 0 bases, with 9 bases lying between them. The CDR3 sequence is 15 residues long. Germline V CDR1 and CDR2: SGHRS, YFSETQ.

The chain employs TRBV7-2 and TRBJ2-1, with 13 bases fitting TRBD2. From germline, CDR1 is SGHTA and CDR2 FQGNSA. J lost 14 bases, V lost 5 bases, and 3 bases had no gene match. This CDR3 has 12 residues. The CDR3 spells CASSLGTSGEFF. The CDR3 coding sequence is TGTGCCAGCAGCCTGGGGACTAGCGGGGAGTTCTTC.

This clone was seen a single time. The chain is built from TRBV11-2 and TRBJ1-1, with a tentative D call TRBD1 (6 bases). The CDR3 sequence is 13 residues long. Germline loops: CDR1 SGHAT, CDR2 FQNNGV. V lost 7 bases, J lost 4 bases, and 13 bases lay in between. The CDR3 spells CASTLGGVTEAFF. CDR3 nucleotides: TGTGCCAGCACCCTAGGGGGAGTCACTGAAGCTTTCTTT. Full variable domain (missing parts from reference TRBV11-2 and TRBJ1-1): EAGVAQSPRYKIIEKRQSVAFWCNPISGHATLYWYQQILGQGPKLLIQFQNNGVVDDSQLPKDRFSAERLKGVDSTLKIQPAKLEDSAVYLCASTLGGVTEAFFGQGTRLTVV.

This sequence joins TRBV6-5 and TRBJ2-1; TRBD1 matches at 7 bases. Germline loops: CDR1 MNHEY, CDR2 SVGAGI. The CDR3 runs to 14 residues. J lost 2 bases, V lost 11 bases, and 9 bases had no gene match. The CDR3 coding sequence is TGTGCCCTACCCCGGGACAGCACCTACAATGAGCAGTTCTTC. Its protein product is CALPRDSTYNEQFF.

CDR3 region: CASSLGAGAYTEAFF. CDR3 bases: TGTGCCAGCAGCTTAGGGGCAGGGGCGTACACTGAAGCTTTCTTT. The chain links TRBV11-2 to TRBJ1-1; D may be TRBD1 (6 bases). The V and J ends lost 1 base and 3 bases respectively, with 12 bases between them. Germline CDR1 reads SGHAT; CDR2 reads FQNNGV. The CDR3 totals 15 residues.

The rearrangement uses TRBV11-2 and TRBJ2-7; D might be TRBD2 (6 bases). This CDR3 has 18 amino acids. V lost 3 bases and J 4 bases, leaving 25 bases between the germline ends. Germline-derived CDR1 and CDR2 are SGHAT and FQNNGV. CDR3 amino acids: CASSFQDPAPGTPYEQYF. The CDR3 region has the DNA TGTGCCAGCAGCTTCCAGGACCCCGCACCGGGGACTCCGTACGAGCAGTACTTC.

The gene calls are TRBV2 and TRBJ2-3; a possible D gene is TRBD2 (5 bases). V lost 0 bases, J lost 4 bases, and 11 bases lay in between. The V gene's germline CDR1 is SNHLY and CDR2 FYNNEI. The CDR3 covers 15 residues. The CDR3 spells CASSEALHGADTQYF. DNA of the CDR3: TGTGCCAGCAGTGAAGCGCTTCACGGGGCAGATACGCAGTATTTT.

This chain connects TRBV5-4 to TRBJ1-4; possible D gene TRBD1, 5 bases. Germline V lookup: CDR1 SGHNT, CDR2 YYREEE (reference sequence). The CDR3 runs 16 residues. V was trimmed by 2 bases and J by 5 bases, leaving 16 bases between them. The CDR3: CASSFSRQGVNEKLFF. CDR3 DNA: TGTGCCAGCAGCTTTAGTAGGCAGGGCGTAAATGAAAAACTGTTTTTT.

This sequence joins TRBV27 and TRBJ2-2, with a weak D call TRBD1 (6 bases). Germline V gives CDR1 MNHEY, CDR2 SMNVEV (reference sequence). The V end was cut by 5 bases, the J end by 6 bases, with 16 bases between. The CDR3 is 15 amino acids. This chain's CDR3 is CASSAKPSGAGELFF. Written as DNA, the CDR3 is TGTGCCAGCAGTGCAAAACCTTCAGGGGCCGGGGAGCTGTTTTTT.

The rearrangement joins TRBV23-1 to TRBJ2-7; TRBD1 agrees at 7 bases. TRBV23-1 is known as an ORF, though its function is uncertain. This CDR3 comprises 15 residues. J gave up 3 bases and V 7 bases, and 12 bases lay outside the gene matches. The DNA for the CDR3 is TGCGCCAGCACTCTGGGGTCGGGACAGAACTACGAGCAGTACTTC. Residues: CASTLGSGQNYEQYF.

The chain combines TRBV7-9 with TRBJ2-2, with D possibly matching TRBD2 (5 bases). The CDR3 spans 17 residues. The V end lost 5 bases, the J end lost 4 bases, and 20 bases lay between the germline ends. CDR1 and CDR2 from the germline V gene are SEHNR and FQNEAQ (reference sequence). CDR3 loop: CASSKELSNRGTGELFF. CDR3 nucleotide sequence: TGTGCCAGCAGCAAGGAACTGAGCAACCGGGGCACCGGGGAGCTGTTTTTT.

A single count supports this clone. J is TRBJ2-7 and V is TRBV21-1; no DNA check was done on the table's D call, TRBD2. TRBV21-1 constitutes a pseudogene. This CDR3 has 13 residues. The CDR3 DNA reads TGTGCCACCCTTCCGGGAAATTCTGCCGAGCAGTACTTC. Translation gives CATLPGNSAEQYF.

Here the CDR3 DNA reads TGTGCCAGCAGTATCCTAGCGGGGTCCGCAGATACGCAGTATTTT. It is translated as CASSILAGSADTQYF. V gene TRBV6-5 combines with J gene TRBJ2-3, with 9 positions matching TRBD2. This CDR3 has 15 residues. CDR1 is MNHEY and CDR2 is SVGAGI in the germline V gene. The V segment lost 5 bases and the J segment 4 bases; nucleotides outside the gene matches: 7.

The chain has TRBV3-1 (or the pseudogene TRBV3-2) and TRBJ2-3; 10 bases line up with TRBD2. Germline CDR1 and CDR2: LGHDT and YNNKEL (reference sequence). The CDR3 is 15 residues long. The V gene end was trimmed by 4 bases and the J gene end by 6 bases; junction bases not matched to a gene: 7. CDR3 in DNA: TGTGCCAGCAGCCTCGCAGCGGGGGGGCTGGATACGCAGTATTTT. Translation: CASSLAAGGLDTQYF.

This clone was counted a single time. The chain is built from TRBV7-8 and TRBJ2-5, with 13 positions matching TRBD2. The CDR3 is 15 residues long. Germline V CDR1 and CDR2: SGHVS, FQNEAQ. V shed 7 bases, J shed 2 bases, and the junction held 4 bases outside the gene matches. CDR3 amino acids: CASTWTSGGQETQYF. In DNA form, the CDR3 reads TGTGCCAGCACCTGGACTAGCGGGGGACAAGAGACCCAGTACTTC. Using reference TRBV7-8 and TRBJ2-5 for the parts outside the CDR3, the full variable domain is GAGVSQSPRYKVAKRGQDVALRCDPISGHVSLFWYQQALGQGPEFLTYFQNEAQLDKSGLPSDRFFAERPEGSVSTLKIQRTQQEDSAVYLCASTWTSGGQETQYFGPGTRLLVL.

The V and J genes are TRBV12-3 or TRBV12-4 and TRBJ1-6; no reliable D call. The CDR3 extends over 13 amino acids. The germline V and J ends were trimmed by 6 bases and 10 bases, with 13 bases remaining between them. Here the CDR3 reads CASRPSERSPLHF. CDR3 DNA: TGTGCCAGCAGGCCGTCAGAGCGATCACCCCTCCACTTT.

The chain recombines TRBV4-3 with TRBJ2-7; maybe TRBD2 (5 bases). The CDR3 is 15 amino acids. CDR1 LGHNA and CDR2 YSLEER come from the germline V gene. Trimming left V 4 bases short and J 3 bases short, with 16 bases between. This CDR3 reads CASSRAVRTDYEQYF. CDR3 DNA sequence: TGCGCCAGCAGCCGAGCGGTACGGACGGACTACGAGCAGTACTTC.

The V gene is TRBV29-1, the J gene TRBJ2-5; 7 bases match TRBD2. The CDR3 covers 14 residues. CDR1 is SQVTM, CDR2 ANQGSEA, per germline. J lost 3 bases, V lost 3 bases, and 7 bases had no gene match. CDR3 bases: TGCAGCGTTGAGGCGGCGGGAGCTGAAGAGACCCAGTACTTC. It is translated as CSVEAAGAEETQYF.

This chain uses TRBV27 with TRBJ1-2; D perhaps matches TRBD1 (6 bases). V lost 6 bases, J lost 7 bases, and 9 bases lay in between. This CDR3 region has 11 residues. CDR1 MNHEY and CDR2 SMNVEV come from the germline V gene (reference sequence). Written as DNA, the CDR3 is TGTGCCAGCAGACAAGGGGGTGGCTACACCTTC. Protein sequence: CASRQGGGYTF.

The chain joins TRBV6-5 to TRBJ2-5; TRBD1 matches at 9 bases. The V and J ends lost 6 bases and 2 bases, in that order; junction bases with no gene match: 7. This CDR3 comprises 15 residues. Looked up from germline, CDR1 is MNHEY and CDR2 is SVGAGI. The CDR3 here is CASRNLDRGQETQYF. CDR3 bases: TGTGCCAGCAGGAACCTGGACAGGGGTCAAGAGACCCAGTACTTC.